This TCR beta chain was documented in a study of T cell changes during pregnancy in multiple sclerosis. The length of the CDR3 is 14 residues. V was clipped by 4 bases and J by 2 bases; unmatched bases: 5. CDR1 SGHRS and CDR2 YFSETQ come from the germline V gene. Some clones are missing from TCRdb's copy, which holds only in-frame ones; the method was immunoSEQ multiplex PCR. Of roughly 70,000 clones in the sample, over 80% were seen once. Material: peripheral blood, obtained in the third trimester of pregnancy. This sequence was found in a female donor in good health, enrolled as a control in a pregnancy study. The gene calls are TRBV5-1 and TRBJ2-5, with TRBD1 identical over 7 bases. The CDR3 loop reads CASSLGTAQETQYF. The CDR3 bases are TGCGCCAGCAGCCTTGGGACAGCTCAAGAGACCCAGTACTTC.